These T cell receptor beta chains were read from a single sample in a study of OX40 agonist ivuxolimab in advanced cancers. Using immunoSEQ multiplex PCR, the repertoire was profiled, and TCRdb retains in-frame clones only, with some absent. In the table there are tens of thousands of clones, approximately 90% of which are singletons. The material was CD4+ or CD8+ T cells sorted from blood, obtained in a trial of the OX40 agonist ivuxolimab. These receptors came from an adult with an advanced solid tumor such as melanoma, head and neck, liver or kidney cancer. CDR3s leave out the opening cysteine and the closing phenylalanine or tryptophan. Fields, in order: J gene, V gene, CDR3 protein.

>TRBJ2-6|TRBV27
ASSSAVSGANVLT
>TRBJ2-3|TRBV5-4
ASSLLVGDTQY
>TRBJ2-7|TRBV10-3
AITAGEGYEQY
>TRBJ2-5|TRBV28
ASSRDGGGPLLGTQY
>TRBJ1-1|TRBV4-1
ASSQGRLNTEAF
>TRBJ2-3|TRBV7-8
ASSQTSGSTDTQY
>TRBJ2-1|TRBV6-5
ASTLAGASGDEQF
>TRBJ1-5|TRBV7-2
ASSGSGNQPQH
>TRBJ1-5|TRBV28
ASSLTGGTPYQPQH
>TRBJ2-7|TRBV7-8
ASTLMSGSVYEQY
>TRBJ1-1|TRBV19
ASSIDRTGGTEAF
>TRBJ1-5|TRBV7-9
ASSLWEGPQH
>TRBJ2-3|TRBV19
ASSIGGAPRY
>TRBJ1-4|TRBV5-1
ASSLGSAATNEKLF
>TRBJ2-7|TRBV6-5
ASSYDDRAYEQY
>TRBJ1-1|TRBV5-6
ASSQIRDTEAF
>TRBJ2-1|TRBV5-8
AAQRGFGGAVEYNEQF